This record concerns one T cell receptor beta chain sequence. The CDR3 is 19 amino acids. Germline V CDR1 and CDR2: LNHDA, SQIVND (reference sequence). With V trimmed by 7 bases and J by 6 bases, 20 bases remained unmatched. These data belong to a study of blood T cell repertoires in COVID-19. Study-level background: T cells, B-cell-depleted T cells, or PBMCs supplied cDNA or gDNA.

Authors' analysis steps: How many nucleated cells were present was estimated from reference gene primer amplification. Assay: immunoSEQ multiplex PCR; the TCRdb copy retains only in-frame clones and omits some. The D gene and trimming were derived from the DNA, and the V and J assignments and clone size from that table. This table holds around 270,000 clones, about nine tenths found once. The TCR comes from a man aged 55 to 70 who had recovered from COVID-19. V usage is TRBV19 and J usage is TRBJ2-5; 13 nucleotides align to TRBD2. Material: peripheral blood. CDR3 sequence (DNA): TGTGCCAGTACTTCAGAACCCCACCCGGGACTAGCGGGGATGAAGACCCAGTACTTC. The encoded protein is CASTSEPHPGLAGMKTQYF.